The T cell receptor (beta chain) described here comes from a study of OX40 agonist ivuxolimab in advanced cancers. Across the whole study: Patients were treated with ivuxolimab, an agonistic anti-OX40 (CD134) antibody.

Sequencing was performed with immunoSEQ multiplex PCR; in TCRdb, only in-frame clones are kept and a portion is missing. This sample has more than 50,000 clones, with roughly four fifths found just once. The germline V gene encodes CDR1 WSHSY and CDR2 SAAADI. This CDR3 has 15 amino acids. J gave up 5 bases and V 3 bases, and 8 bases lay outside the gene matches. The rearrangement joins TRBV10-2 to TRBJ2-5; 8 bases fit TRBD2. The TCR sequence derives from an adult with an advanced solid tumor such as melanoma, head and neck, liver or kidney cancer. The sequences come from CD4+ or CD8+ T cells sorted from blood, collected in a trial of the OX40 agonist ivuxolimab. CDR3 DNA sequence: TGCGCCAGCAGTGAAACCCGGGGGGGCGGGGAGACCCAGTACTTC. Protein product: CASSETRGGGETQYF.